This T cell receptor beta chain was captured by sequencing in a study of neurological immune-mediated disorders. Where libraries were unsorted, they were derived from 2 million PBMCs stored at -80 degrees C. General observations from the study: A possible signature appeared as one related-CDR3 cluster, in which phylogenetic grouping placed the repertoires of 18 of 34 multiple sclerosis patients.

Every sequencing run drew on 15-18 subjects and yielded over 160 million TCR-beta sequences. TCRdb itself ran the 5' RACE reads through MiXCR, one entry per CDR3 protein. The sample lists about 80,000 distinct CDR3 sequences, about 5.2% occurring once. CDR1 and CDR2 (germline): DFQATT, SNEGSKA (reference sequence). This CDR3 region has 15 residues. Trimming stripped 0 bases from V and 3 bases from J, with 12 bases between. Notes on this clonotype: Its antigen is still unknown.

The TCR was taken from a woman in her thirties with multiple sclerosis. Material: PBMCs. The chain employs TRBV20-1 and TRBJ1-5, with D tentatively TRBD1 (5 bases). The CDR3 is CSARDPQGLNQPQHF. The CDR3 nucleotides read TGCAGTGCTAGAGATCCCCAGGGACTCAATCAGCCCCAGCATTTT.